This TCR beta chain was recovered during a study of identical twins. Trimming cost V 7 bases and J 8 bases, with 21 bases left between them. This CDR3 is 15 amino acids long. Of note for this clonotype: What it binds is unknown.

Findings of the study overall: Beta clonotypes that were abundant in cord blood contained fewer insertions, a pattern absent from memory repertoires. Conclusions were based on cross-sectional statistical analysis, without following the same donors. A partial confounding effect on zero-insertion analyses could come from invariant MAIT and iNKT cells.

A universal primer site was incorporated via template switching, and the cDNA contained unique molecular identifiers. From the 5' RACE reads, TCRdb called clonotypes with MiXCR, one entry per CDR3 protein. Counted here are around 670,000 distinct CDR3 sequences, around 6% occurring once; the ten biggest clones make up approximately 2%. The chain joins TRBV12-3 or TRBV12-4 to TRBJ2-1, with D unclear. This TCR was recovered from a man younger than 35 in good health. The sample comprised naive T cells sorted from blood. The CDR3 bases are TGTGCCAGCAAGACATGGGCAGGAGTCGCCCATGAGCAGTTCTTC. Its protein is CASKTWAGVAHEQFF.